What follows are 27 T cell receptor beta chains derived from one specimen sequenced in a study of graft-versus-host responses after intestinal transplantation (dated by TCRdb to the early 2020s). The label giving this sample's time point can be read as: cells obtained before transplantation from donor or recipient. No antigen is known for these receptors. Library preparation used the immunoSEQ multiplex PCR assay. The immuneACCESS repertoire file appears here via TCRdb, limited to in-frame rearrangements. These files lack a portion of the clones; in checked studies, under half of the deficit traces to unresolved V genes, and the cause of the others is not known. This sample holds around 93,000 clones; around nine tenths were observed only once. The leading ten clones occupy under 6.5% of the sample. The source was unstimulated CD8+ T cells sorted from spleen or lymph node cells, collected before intestinal transplant. These receptors came from a human donor who received an intestinal transplant.

This clone was recorded only once. The V call is TRBV19, the J call TRBJ1-2; D is unclear. The length of the CDR3 is 14 residues. Trimming removed 3 bases at V and 4 bases at J, with 12 bases between. CDR1 and CDR2 from the germline V gene are LNHDA and SQIVND (reference sequence). DNA for the CDR3: TGTGCCAGTAGTATTAGACGAGGGCGCTATGGCTACACCTTC. This codes for CASSIRRGRYGYTF.

The rearrangement uses TRBV13 and TRBJ2-5; TRBD1 matches 11 bases. Germline assignment: CDR1 PRHDT and CDR2 FYEKMQ (reference sequence). The CDR3 runs 16 residues. V was clipped by 5 bases and J by 3 bases; unmatched bases: 8. This CDR3 is CASSPRTGGAKETQYF. In nucleotides, the CDR3 is TGTGCCAGCAGCCCTAGGACAGGGGGCGCGAAAGAGACCCAGTACTTC.

The chain combines TRBV7-3 with TRBJ2-1, with 11 nucleotides matching TRBD2. Losses at the gene ends were 5 bases for V and 7 bases for J; bases not matched to a gene: 10. Germline V gene sequence: CDR1 SGHTA, CDR2 FQGTGA. The CDR3 has 16 amino acids. For the CDR3, the DNA is TGTGCCAGCAGCCTTCTAGCGGGAGGAGGGGCAAATGAGCAGTTCTTC. Translated: CASSLLAGGGANEQFF.

The chain carries TRBV4-1 and TRBJ2-2; the D gene is possibly TRBD1 (5 bases). Germline-derived CDR1 and CDR2 are MGHRA and YSYEKL. V was shortened by 1 base and J by 5 bases, with 14 bases between the two germline ends. CDR3 length: 16 residues. The CDR3 loop reads CASSQGLQGRTGELFF. CDR3 sequence (DNA): TGCGCCAGCAGCCAAGGGTTGCAGGGTAGGACCGGGGAGCTGTTTTTT.

The rearrangement joins TRBV6-5 to TRBJ2-7, with D perhaps TRBD1 or TRBD2 (5 bases each). The CDR3 is 15 residues long. CDR1 and CDR2 from the germline V gene are MNHEY and SVGAGI. The ends were cut back, 4 bases at V and 5 bases at J, with 18 bases in the middle. The CDR3, as DNA: TGTGCCAGCAGTTCACAACCGGACTTAGGGGACGAGCAGTACTTC. As protein: CASSSQPDLGDEQYF.

Note on this clone: A read error may account for a junction end that differs from germline. The CDR3 nucleotides read TGTGCCAGCAGCGTAGATGGTAGCGGGACTGCGAACACCAGGGAGCTGTTTTTT. Amino acid sequence: CASSVDGSGTANTRELFF. The genes are TRBV9 and TRBJ2-2; 8 nucleotides agree with TRBD2. The CDR3 loop spans 18 amino acids. CDR1 is SGDLS and CDR2 is YYNGEE in the germline V gene.

The chain uses TRBV6-6 and TRBJ2-5; 11 positions match TRBD1. Per germline, CDR1 MNHNY and CDR2 SVGAGI (reference sequence). CDR3 length equals 14 residues. V lost 11 bases and J lost 2; bases outside the gene matches: 7. DNA of the CDR3: TGTGCCGCCCGGGACAGGGGGTTTCAAGAGACCCAGTACTTC. The encoded protein is CAARDRGFQETQYF.

As for this clone: Relative to the germline gene, one junction end is altered; a read error may explain this. The chain employs TRBV5-1 and TRBJ1-2; D unclear. The V gene's germline CDR1 is SGHRS and CDR2 YFSETQ. This CDR3 is 11 amino acids long. The CDR3 loop reads CASSLGIGWTF. The CDR3, as DNA: TGCGCCAGCAGTTTGGGAATAGGGTGGACCTTC.

The V gene is TRBV6-1, the J gene TRBJ2-5; no reliable D call. The J call may be faulty, since TRBJ2-7 better matches the DNA end. Looked up from germline, CDR1 is MNHNS and CDR2 is SASEGT. The CDR3 is 13 amino acids. CDR3 region: CASSEGSPYEQYF. CDR3 in DNA: TGTGCCAGCAGTGAAGGGAGCCCCTACGAGCAGTACTTC.

The V gene is TRBV19, the J gene TRBJ1-1; D gene unclear. Trimming left V 1 base short and J 6 bases short, with 3 bases between. The CDR3 covers 11 residues. Germline lookup yields CDR1 LNHDA and CDR2 SQIVND (reference sequence). The CDR3 here is CASSIVSEAFF. CDR3 DNA sequence: TGTGCCAGTAGTATAGTCTCTGAAGCTTTCTTT.

The chain employs TRBV9 and TRBJ2-3, with 9 nucleotides matching TRBD1. From germline, CDR1 is SGDLS and CDR2 YYNGEE. The V gene end was trimmed by 4 bases and the J gene end by 1 base; junction bases not matched to a gene: 4. CDR3 length: 15 residues. CDR3 loop: CASSFRTGGTDTQYF. The CDR3, as DNA: TGTGCCAGCAGCTTTCGGACAGGGGGCACAGATACGCAGTATTTT.

The rearrangement uses TRBV27 and TRBJ2-1; no clear D. V dropped 5 bases and J dropped 4 bases, with 3 bases sitting between them. The CDR3 length is 11 residues. Germline V CDR1 and CDR2: MNHEY, SMNVEV (reference sequence). The CDR3 is CASSLYNEQFF. DNA of the CDR3: TGTGCCAGCAGTCTATACAATGAGCAGTTCTTC.

The J gene is TRBJ2-7, the V gene TRBV9; TRBD2 is a possible D gene (6 bases). The CDR3 is made up of 15 amino acids. The V and J ends lost 4 bases and 1 base respectively, with 15 bases between them. Germline CDR1 SGDLS, CDR2 YYNGEE. This CDR3 reads CASSTGGTLSYEQYF. The DNA for the CDR3 is TGTGCCAGCAGCACGGGCGGGACCTTGTCCTACGAGCAGTACTTC.

This sequence joins TRBV21-1 and TRBJ2-7; the D segment call TRBD2 is taken from the table without a DNA check. TRBV21-1 is a known pseudogene. The CDR3 is 15 residues long. The CDR3 spells CASSTLRLVGYEQYF. DNA of the CDR3: TGTGCCAGCAGCACGTTAAGGCTAGTAGGCTACGAGCAGTACTTC.

This clone came up a few times. This chain joins TRBV6-4 and TRBJ2-1, with TRBD2 matching over 9 bases. The V segment lost 3 bases and the J segment 7 bases; nucleotides outside the gene matches: 7. The germline gives CDR1 MRHNA, CDR2 SNTAGT. The CDR3 consists of 15 residues. The CDR3 DNA is TGTGCCAGCAGTGAGGCGGGGGGGCCAGCGAATGAGCAGTTCTTC. Protein: CASSEAGGPANEQFF.

The rearrangement links TRBV7-6 to TRBJ1-1; 8 positions agree with TRBD1. V trimming: 5 bases; J trimming: 3 bases; junction bases outside the gene matches: 2. This CDR3 is built from 13 residues. Germline-derived CDR1 and CDR2 are SGHVS and FNYEAQ. The CDR3 nucleotides read TGTGCCAGCAGCCCGACAGGGGACACTGAAGCTTTCTTT. It yields the protein CASSPTGDTEAFF.

DNA for the CDR3: TGTGCCAGCAGTGAAATAGTCCAGCAAGAGACCCAGTACTTC. Protein sequence: CASSEIVQQETQYF. The rearrangement links TRBV2 to TRBJ2-5, with D hard to call. Germline CDR1 reads SNHLY; CDR2 reads FYNNEI. CDR3 length equals 14 residues. V was shortened by 2 bases and J by 2 bases, with 9 bases between the two germline ends.

The chain couples TRBV13 to TRBJ1-4, with a tentative D call TRBD1 (6 bases). Germline V gives CDR1 PRHDT, CDR2 FYEKMQ (reference sequence). Trimming pared 5 bases from V and 8 bases from J, leaving 15 bases between. The CDR3 extends over 14 amino acids. DNA for the CDR3: TGTGCCAGCAGCGCACAGGGTGGAAAGGAAAAACTGTTTTTT. It is translated as CASSAQGGKEKLFF.

The chain recombines TRBV15 with TRBJ2-7; TRBD2 matches 15 bases. CDR1 and CDR2 from the germline V gene are LNHNV and YYDKDF (reference sequence). V shed 0 bases, J shed 7 bases, and the junction held 4 bases outside the gene matches. The CDR3 length is 16 residues. CDR3 DNA sequence: TGTGCCACCAGCAGAGAGGGACTAGCGGGAGGTGGTGAGCAGTACTTC. Amino acids: CATSREGLAGGGEQYF.

The chain recombines TRBV9 with TRBJ2-3; perhaps TRBD2 as D (6 bases). The germline gives CDR1 SGDLS, CDR2 YYNGEE. The CDR3 extends over 16 amino acids. Trimming took off 3 bases at V and 4 bases at J, with 18 bases between the two ends. CDR3 DNA sequence: TGTGCCAGCAGCGGGCCTAGCGATCGTTCCTCAGATACGCAGTATTTT. It encodes CASSGPSDRSSDTQYF.

As DNA, the CDR3 is TGTGCCAGCAGTTACCAGCGGGGGGTCACCGGGGAGCTGTTTTTT. Amino acid sequence: CASSYQRGVTGELFF. This chain links TRBV6-5 with TRBJ2-2; 9 bases are shared with TRBD2. The CDR3 loop spans 15 amino acids. The trim removed 2 bases at V and 4 bases at J, leaving 2 bases unmatched. Looked up from germline, CDR1 is MNHEY and CDR2 is SVGAGI.

V gene TRBV10-2 combines with J gene TRBJ2-3; no definite D call. In germline, CDR1 is WSHSY, CDR2 SAAADI. The CDR3 consists of 13 residues. CDR3 amino acids: CAVTGLSTDTQYF. CDR3 sequence (DNA): TGCGCAGTTACCGGGCTCAGCACAGATACGCAGTATTTT.

The V call is TRBV10-2, the J call TRBJ2-1; possible D gene TRBD2, 5 bases. The V gene's germline CDR1 is WSHSY and CDR2 SAAADI. This CDR3 is built from 16 residues. The V end was cut by 1 base, the J end by 6 bases, with 16 bases between. CDR3 amino acids: CASSEYGVEFANEQFF. CDR3 nucleotides: TGCGCCAGCAGTGAGTACGGGGTTGAGTTTGCCAATGAGCAGTTCTTC.

V is TRBV6-1 and J is TRBJ2-7; D might be TRBD1 (6 bases). V shed 7 bases and J shed 7 bases, with 14 bases lying between them. This CDR3 is built from 12 residues. The V gene's germline CDR1 is MNHNS and CDR2 SASEGT. The CDR3 coding sequence is TGTGCCAGCATAAAGGGGGAGCGGGAGCAGTACTTC. Translated: CASIKGEREQYF.

This clone was recorded once. The rearrangement uses TRBV6-5 and TRBJ2-7; D is possibly TRBD2 (5 bases). Trimming stripped 2 bases from V and 6 bases from J, with 11 bases between. Germline loops: CDR1 MNHEY, CDR2 SVGAGI. The CDR3 covers 13 residues. The CDR3 region is CASSYPDSGEQYF. The CDR3 DNA reads TGTGCCAGCAGTTACCCGGACTCGGGCGAGCAGTACTTC.

The V gene is TRBV9, the J gene TRBJ2-1; the D is unclear. V was clipped by 0 bases and J by 0 bases, with 7 bases between them. Germline V gene sequence: CDR1 SGDLS, CDR2 YYNGEE. The CDR3 length is 15 residues. The CDR3 is CASSVGESSYNEQFF. DNA of the CDR3: TGTGCCAGCAGCGTAGGGGAATCCTCCTACAATGAGCAGTTCTTC.

This clone was recorded once. The CDR3 sequence: CASSLDSPSNKETQYF. The CDR3 DNA reads TGTGCCAGCAGCCTCGACAGCCCTTCTAACAAAGAGACCCAGTACTTC. This chain joins TRBV11-1 and TRBJ2-5, with D tentatively TRBD1 (5 bases). Trimming took off 5 bases at V and 3 bases at J, with 19 bases between the two ends. Germline-derived CDR1 and CDR2 are SGHAT and FQDESV (reference sequence). There are 16 residues in the CDR3.